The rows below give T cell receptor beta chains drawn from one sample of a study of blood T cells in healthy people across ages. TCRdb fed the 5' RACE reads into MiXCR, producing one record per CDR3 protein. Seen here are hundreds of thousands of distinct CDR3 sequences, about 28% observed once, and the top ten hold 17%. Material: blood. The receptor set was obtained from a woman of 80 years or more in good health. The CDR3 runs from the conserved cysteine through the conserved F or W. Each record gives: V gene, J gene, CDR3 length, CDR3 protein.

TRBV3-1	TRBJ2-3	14	CASSQVGGSDTQYF
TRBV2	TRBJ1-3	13	CASIQYSGNTIYF
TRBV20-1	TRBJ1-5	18	CSASTHSRVGYSNQPQHF
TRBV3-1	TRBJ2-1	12	CASSPSGVEQFF
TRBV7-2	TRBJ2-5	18	CASTEHWTSGSLQETQYF
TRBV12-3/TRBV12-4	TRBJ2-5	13	CASSLRGVWEQYF
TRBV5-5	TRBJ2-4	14	CASSLRQGRNIQYF
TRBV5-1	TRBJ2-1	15	CASSLRAGPYNEQFF
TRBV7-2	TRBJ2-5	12	CASSLDLSAQYF
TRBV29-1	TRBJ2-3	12	CSAGQNTDTQYF
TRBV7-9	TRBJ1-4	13	CASSHRDLEKLFF
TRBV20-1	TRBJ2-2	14	CSATTSADTGELFF
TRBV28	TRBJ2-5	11	CASMGAETQYF
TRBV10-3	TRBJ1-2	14	CAISESQAEGGYTF
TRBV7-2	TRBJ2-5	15	CASSKLGVSSETQYF
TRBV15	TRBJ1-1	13	CATSSRTVTEAFF
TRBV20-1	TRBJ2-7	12	CSAGTSSYEQYF
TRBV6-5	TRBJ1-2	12	CASSSGSIGYTF
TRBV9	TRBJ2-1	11	CASSASNEQFF
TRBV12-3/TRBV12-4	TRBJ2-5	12	CTSSITHQGQYF
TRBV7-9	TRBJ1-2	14	CASGSGQALYGYTF
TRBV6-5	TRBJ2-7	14	CASTYNQGPYEQYF
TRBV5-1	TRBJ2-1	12	CASSYPEDEQFF
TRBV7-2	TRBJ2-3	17	CASSFATSGMGGGTQYF
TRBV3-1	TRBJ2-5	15	CASSLQQGGVETQYF
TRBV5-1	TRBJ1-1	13	CASSQHGNTEAFF
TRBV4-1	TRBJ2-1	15	CASSPDRLKQDEQFF
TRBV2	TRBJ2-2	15	CASRPGLAVTGELFF
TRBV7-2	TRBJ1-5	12	CASSLNDQPQHF
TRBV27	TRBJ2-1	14	CASTGGVSYNEQFF
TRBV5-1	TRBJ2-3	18	CASRLIPPAGGFTDTQYF
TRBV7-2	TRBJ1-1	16	CASSLAPPRRGTEAFF
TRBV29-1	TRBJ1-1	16	CSVEGRRVVGNTEAFF
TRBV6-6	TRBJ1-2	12	CASTPGTDSYTF
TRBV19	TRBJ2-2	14	CASKRQANTGELFF
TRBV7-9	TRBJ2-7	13	CSSSFEYFDEQYF
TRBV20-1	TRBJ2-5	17	CSASGVGSGWGTETQYF
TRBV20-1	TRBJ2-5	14	CSARDLGRQETQYF
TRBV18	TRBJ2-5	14	CASLLTGSGETQYF